Listed below are T cell receptor beta chains from one sample, sequenced in a study of CD8 T cell repertoires and HIV-1 epitope variants. For these receptors, no antigen is known. Assay: immunoSEQ multiplex PCR; the TCRdb copy retains only in-frame clones and omits some. The table lists several thousand clones, roughly three fifths of them singletons. Source material: cultured CD8+ T cells derived from PBMCs. Source of these receptors: a male donor with HIV. The CDR3 runs from the conserved cysteine through the conserved F or W. Fields, in order: clone size, V gene, D gene, J gene, CDR3 DNA, CDR3 protein. The D gene is left open where the match is weak. Rows give clone size only sometimes, using once, few, many, or a class for an expanded clone.

abundance: .; v_gene: TRBV10-1; d_gene: TRBD1; j_gene: TRBJ1-6; CDR3nt: TGCGCCAGCAGTGAAAAGGGGGCCAGCTATAATTCACCCCTCCACTTT; CDR3aa: CASSEKGASYNSPLHF
abundance: .; v_gene: TRBV6-5; d_gene: TRBD1; j_gene: TRBJ2-5; CDR3nt: TGTGCCAGCAGTTTTTTACCAGGGGGAGAGACCCAGTACTTC; CDR3aa: CASSFLPGGETQYF
abundance: .; v_gene: TRBV28; d_gene: TRBD1; j_gene: TRBJ2-7; CDR3nt: TGTGCCAGCGGGACAGCAAGCTCCTACGAGCAGTACTTC; CDR3aa: CASGTASSYEQYF
abundance: .; v_gene: TRBV13; d_gene: .; j_gene: TRBJ2-2; CDR3nt: TGTGCCAGCAGCCCTTTGAACACCGGGGAGCTGTTTTTT; CDR3aa: CASSPLNTGELFF
abundance: .; v_gene: TRBV10-3; d_gene: TRBD2; j_gene: TRBJ2-2; CDR3nt: TGTGCCATCAGTGAGTTACTAGCGGGCACCGGGGAGCTGTTTTTT; CDR3aa: CAISELLAGTGELFF
abundance: few; v_gene: TRBV28; d_gene: .; j_gene: TRBJ1-1; CDR3nt: TGTGCCAGCAGTGGGACACACATGAACACTGAAGCTTTCTTT; CDR3aa: CASSGTHMNTEAFF
abundance: .; v_gene: TRBV29-1; d_gene: TRBD1; j_gene: TRBJ1-1; CDR3nt: TGCAGCGTTGAGGGGGGTAGAGGGGGCATCACTGAAGCTTTCTTT; CDR3aa: CSVEGGRGGITEAFF
abundance: .; v_gene: TRBV4-1; d_gene: .; j_gene: TRBJ2-3; CDR3nt: TGCGCCAGCAGCCAAACAGTCACAGATACGCAGTATTTT; CDR3aa: CASSQTVTDTQYF
abundance: .; v_gene: TRBV28; d_gene: .; j_gene: TRBJ2-3; CDR3nt: TGTGCCAGCATCCTTGGGGGGGGCGGCACAGATACGCAGTATTTT; CDR3aa: CASILGGGGTDTQYF
abundance: .; v_gene: TRBV27; d_gene: TRBD1; j_gene: TRBJ1-6; CDR3nt: TGTGCCAGCGGTTTATCCGGGACAGGGGTTTCACCCCTCCACTTT; CDR3aa: CASGLSGTGVSPLHF
abundance: .; v_gene: TRBV25-1; d_gene: .; j_gene: TRBJ2-1; CDR3nt: TGTGCCAGCAGTGTAGGAGCGGTCCAGATCTACAATGAGCAGTTCTTC; CDR3aa: CASSVGAVQIYNEQFF
abundance: .; v_gene: TRBV5-1; d_gene: .; j_gene: TRBJ1-5; CDR3nt: TGCGCCAGCAGCTTGGGAACAGGCGACTCTAGCAATCAGCCCCAGCATTTT; CDR3aa: CASSLGTGDSSNQPQHF
abundance: once; v_gene: TRBV27; d_gene: TRBD2; j_gene: TRBJ2-7; CDR3nt: TGTGCCAGCAGTTTATACCTAGCGGGGGGCTACGAGCAGTACTTC; CDR3aa: CASSLYLAGGYEQYF
abundance: .; v_gene: TRBV7-2; d_gene: .; j_gene: TRBJ1-2; CDR3nt: TGTGCCAGCAGCTTATTGACAGCGACCTATGGCTACACCTTC; CDR3aa: CASSLLTATYGYTF
abundance: .; v_gene: TRBV5-6; d_gene: .; j_gene: TRBJ2-1; CDR3nt: TGCGCCAGCAGCTTGGTATCCAATGAGCAGTTCTTC; CDR3aa: CASSLVSNEQFF
abundance: .; v_gene: TRBV5-1; d_gene: .; j_gene: TRBJ2-7; CDR3nt: TGCGCCAGCCGATCCGACAGCTACGAGCAGTACTTC; CDR3aa: CASRSDSYEQYF
abundance: once; v_gene: TRBV2; d_gene: .; j_gene: TRBJ1-1; CDR3nt: TGTGCCAGCAGTGGTGTAGGGGACACTGAAGCTTTCTTT; CDR3aa: CASSGVGDTEAFF
abundance: few; v_gene: TRBV13; d_gene: .; j_gene: TRBJ1-2; CDR3nt: TGTGCCAGCAGCTGGGGCCCCTTTGGCTACACCTTC; CDR3aa: CASSWGPFGYTF
abundance: .; v_gene: TRBV30; d_gene: .; j_gene: TRBJ1-5; CDR3nt: TGTGCCTGGACAGGGCAGGGCAATCAGCCCCAGCATTTT; CDR3aa: CAWTGQGNQPQHF
abundance: .; v_gene: TRBV6-5; d_gene: TRBD1; j_gene: TRBJ1-2; CDR3nt: TGTGCCAGCAGTTACAGAACAGGGGGCGCCGACACCTTC; CDR3aa: CASSYRTGGADTF
abundance: .; v_gene: TRBV6-5; d_gene: .; j_gene: TRBJ2-7; CDR3nt: TGTGCCAGCAGTTACGCGCGGGACTACGAGCAGTACTTC; CDR3aa: CASSYARDYEQYF
abundance: .; v_gene: TRBV7-8; d_gene: .; j_gene: TRBJ2-1; CDR3nt: TGTGCCAGCAGCTTAGAGAGCGGTACTTACAATGAGCAGTTCTTC; CDR3aa: CASSLESGTYNEQFF
abundance: .; v_gene: TRBV10-2; d_gene: .; j_gene: TRBJ2-3; CDR3nt: TGCGCCAGCAGCCAACCGTTGAGCCCCGAGGATACGCAGTATTTT; CDR3aa: CASSQPLSPEDTQYF
abundance: .; v_gene: TRBV5-1; d_gene: TRBD2; j_gene: TRBJ2-2; CDR3nt: TGCGCCAGCAGAAGTCGGACTAGCGCCGACACCGGGGAGCTGTTTTTT; CDR3aa: CASRSRTSADTGELFF